This is a list of T cell receptor beta chains from one sample in a study of OX40 agonist ivuxolimab in advanced cancers. Profiling relied on immunoSEQ multiplex PCR, and the TCRdb table lists in-frame clones only, not all of them. The sample yields around 10,000 clones, around 78% seen once. The sample in question was CD4+ or CD8+ T cells sorted from blood, obtained in a trial of the OX40 agonist ivuxolimab. The source is an adult with an advanced solid tumor such as melanoma, head and neck, liver or kidney cancer. Each CDR3 is given with its conserved first and last residue. A D gene is named only where the DNA matches it firmly. The size entry is marked missing in some rows and otherwise reads once, few, many or a size class.

J	V	D	size	DNA	CDR3
TRBJ2-7	TRBV2	TRBD1	.	TGTGCCAGCAGTCTGCTAGGACAGGGGGCCTACGAGCAGTACTTC	CASSLLGQGAYEQYF
TRBJ2-1	TRBV9	.	.	TGTGCCAGCAGCGCCTCGGAGAATGAGCAGTTCTTC	CASSASENEQFF
TRBJ1-5	TRBV2	.	once	TGTGCCAGCAAATACGGCAATCAGCCCCAGCATTTT	CASKYGNQPQHF
TRBJ1-6	TRBV5-4	TRBD1	.	TGTGCCAGCAGCTTATGGGACAGGGGTTTATCACCCCTCCACTTT	CASSLWDRGLSPLHF
TRBJ2-3	TRBV27	TRBD2	.	TGTGCCAGCAGTTTACTAGCGGGGAGCACAGATACGCAGTATTTT	CASSLLAGSTDTQYF
TRBJ1-5	TRBV21-1	.	.	TGTGCCAGCAGCCCAGGGGGCAAGGGCAATCAGCCCCAGCATTTT	CASSPGGKGNQPQHF
TRBJ2-1	TRBV27	TRBD2	.	TGTGCCAGCGGAGGCGGGAGCTCCTACAATGAGCAGTTCTTC	CASGGGSSYNEQFF
TRBJ2-1	TRBV27	TRBD1	.	TGTGCCAGCAGTTTATCGTTGCGCGGACAGGGCTACAATGAGCAGTTCTTC	CASSLSLRGQGYNEQFF
TRBJ2-1	TRBV25-1	.	.	TGTGCCAGCAGTGAAGGTAGTCTCCCGTTGAAGTTCTTC	CASSEGSLPLKFF
TRBJ2-5	TRBV5-4	TRBD1	.	TGTGCCAGCAGCCCGTTAACAGGGGGGCACCAAGAGACCCAGTACTTC	CASSPLTGGHQETQYF
TRBJ2-7	TRBV4-2	.	.	TGTGCCAGCAGCCAAGGTGAGGACTACGAGCAGTACTTC	CASSQGEDYEQYF
TRBJ2-1	TRBV7-9	TRBD1	.	TGTGCCAGCAGCCCAAGGACAGGGGGAAATGAGCAGTTCTTC	CASSPRTGGNEQFF
TRBJ2-3	TRBV4-1	.	.	TGCGCCAGCGGGAGGGGGGCAGATACGCAGTATTTT	CASGRGADTQYF
TRBJ2-2	TRBV5-8	.	.	TGTGCCAGCAGCTTAGGCACGGCGAACACCGGGGAGCTGTTTTTT	CASSLGTANTGELFF
TRBJ1-1	TRBV5-1	.	few	TGCGCCAGCAGCTTGGCCAAAGGGAACACTGAAGCTTTCTTT	CASSLAKGNTEAFF
TRBJ2-7	TRBV28	.	.	TGTGCCAGCACCCTGGGGGGGGCCTTAACCTACGAGCAGTACTTC	CASTLGGALTYEQYF
TRBJ2-1	TRBV19	TRBD1	few	TGTGCCAGTAGTGACACCTTGACAGGGAACTTCTACAATGAGCAGTTCTTC	CASSDTLTGNFYNEQFF
TRBJ1-1	TRBV27	.	.	TGTGCCAGCAGTCGATACAATGAAGCTTTCTTT	CASSRYNEAFF
TRBJ2-7	TRBV11-2	TRBD1	medium-sized	TGTGCCAGCAGCTCCGGGACAGCCAACTACGAGCAGTACTTC	CASSSGTANYEQYF
TRBJ2-1	TRBV4-3	TRBD2	once	TGCGCCAGCAGCCAAGGGAAATGGGATGGCGGGAGGGCCCCTTGGCGAGATGAGCAGTTCTTC	CASSQGKWDGGRAPWRDEQFF
TRBJ2-3	TRBV9	TRBD2	.	TGTGCCAGCAGCGTTTCGCGGGAGGCCCATCGGGCAGATACGCAGTATTTT	CASSVSREAHRADTQYF
TRBJ1-2	TRBV9	.	.	TGTGCCAGCAGCCCGACGGGACGCGGCGAAGGCGGCTACACCTTC	CASSPTGRGEGGYTF
TRBJ1-2	TRBV6-5	.	.	TGTGCCAGCAGCACTCCGGGACACCATTATGGCTACACCTTC	CASSTPGHHYGYTF
TRBJ2-1	TRBV29-1	.	.	TGCAGCGTTGAAGGACGCAATGAGCAGTTCTTC	CSVEGRNEQFF
TRBJ2-1	TRBV27	.	.	TGTGCCAGCAGTACAGCGACAGGCCGGGACTACAATGAGCAGTTCTTC	CASSTATGRDYNEQFF
TRBJ2-7	TRBV7-9	.	.	TGTGCCAGCAGCTCACCGGGGCCGACCTACGAGCAGTACTTC	CASSSPGPTYEQYF
TRBJ2-5	TRBV5-1	.	.	TGCGCCAGCAGCTTGAACGGGGGCGGTTTGGAGACCCAGTACTTC	CASSLNGGGLETQYF
TRBJ2-1	TRBV9	TRBD2	.	TGTGCCAGCAGCGTAGCAGGGACTAGCGGGAGTCGAGATGAGCAGTTCTTC	CASSVAGTSGSRDEQFF
TRBJ2-5	TRBV5-1	.	few	TGCGCCAGCAGCTTGGAAGGGAACCAAGAGACCCAGTACTTC	CASSLEGNQETQYF
TRBJ2-2	TRBV9	.	.	TGTGCCAGCAGCGTAGTCGACCCCGGGGAGCTGTTTTTT	CASSVVDPGELFF
TRBJ2-7	TRBV5-5	.	.	TGTGCCAGCAGCTTGGATTACCTCCCTTACGAGCAGTACTTC	CASSLDYLPYEQYF
TRBJ2-7	TRBV7-6	.	.	TGTGCCAGCAGCTCCCGAAGGGTAGACGAGCAGTACTTC	CASSSRRVDEQYF
TRBJ2-7	TRBV7-7	.	medium-sized	TGTGCTAGCAGCTTCGGGGTATCCTACGAGCAGTACTTC	CASSFGVSYEQYF
TRBJ2-7	TRBV2	.	once	TGTGCCAGCAGTCCACGGGACTTAAAATACGAGCAGTACTTC	CASSPRDLKYEQYF
TRBJ2-1	TRBV13	.	once	TGTGCCAGCAGTCTAGCCTTTGATGAGCAGTTCTTC	CASSLAFDEQFF
TRBJ2-1	TRBV19	TRBD2	.	TGTGCCAGTAGTCTGGGACTAGCTGTGACCTACAATGAGCAGTTCTTC	CASSLGLAVTYNEQFF
TRBJ2-7	TRBV21-1	.	.	TGTGCCAGCAGCAGCTGGGACAGGGAGTCCTACGAGCAGTACTTC	CASSSWDRESYEQYF
TRBJ1-5	TRBV27	.	.	TGTGCCAGCAGTTTATCTCTCAATCAGCCCCAGCATTTT	CASSLSLNQPQHF
TRBJ2-3	TRBV2	TRBD2	.	TGTGCCAGCAGTCGTAAAGGGACTAGCGGGAGCACAGATACGCAGTATTTT	CASSRKGTSGSTDTQYF
TRBJ2-7	TRBV5-4	TRBD1	medium-sized	TGTGCCAGCAGCATAACAGGGGACTACGAGCAGTACTTC	CASSITGDYEQYF
TRBJ2-1	TRBV5-6	.	.	TGTGCCAGCAGCTTGGCCGTGACTCGGGATGAGCAGTTCTTC	CASSLAVTRDEQFF